The 15 T cell receptor beta chains below come from one sample, sequenced in a study of blood T cell repertoires in COVID-19. TCRdb's table, derived via immunoSEQ multiplex PCR, lists solely in-frame clones and lacks some. The sample gives around 80,000 clones, around 79% of which show up once; approximately 5.4% is in the top ten. The sample was peripheral blood. The receptors originated from a man aged 50 to 59 with active or convalescent COVID-19.

The rearrangement uses TRBV11-2 and TRBJ2-7; no clear D. The CDR3 covers 11 residues. Trimming shortened V by 4 bases and J by 4 bases, and 5 bases separated the two germline ends. The germline V gene has CDR1 SGHAT and CDR2 FQNNGV. The CDR3 loop reads CASSSQYEQYF. DNA of the CDR3: TGTGCCAGCAGCTCCCAATACGAGCAGTACTTC.

This chain joins TRBV7-8 and TRBJ1-5; D uncertain. This CDR3 is 15 amino acids long. Germline-derived CDR1 and CDR2 are SGHVS and FQNEAQ. Trimming stripped 5 bases from V and 0 bases from J, with 11 bases between. CDR3 sequence (DNA): TGTGCCAGCAGCCCGACACTCAATAGCAATCAGCCCCAGCATTTT. Its translation: CASSPTLNSNQPQHF. The variable domain in full, completed from reference TRBV7-8 and TRBJ1-5, reads GAGVSQSPRYKVAKRGQDVALRCDPISGHVSLFWYQQALGQGPEFLTYFQNEAQLDKSGLPSDRFFAERPEGSVSTLKIQRTQQEDSAVYLCASSPTLNSNQPQHFGDGTRLSIL.

The J gene is TRBJ1-1, the V gene TRBV19; possibly TRBD1 for D (5 bases). V gave up 7 bases and J gave up 2 bases, with 14 bases separating them. Germline values: CDR1 LNHDA, CDR2 SQIVND (reference sequence). The CDR3 is made up of 14 amino acids. The CDR3 DNA reads as TGTGCCAGTACCGGAGACAGTGTTAACACTGAAGCTTTCTTT. This translates into CASTGDSVNTEAFF.

The chain recombines TRBV5-4 with TRBJ1-2; D gene ambiguous. V was pared by 1 base and J by 2 bases, with 15 bases between. Germline V lookup: CDR1 SGHNT, CDR2 YYREEE (reference sequence). CDR3 length: 16 residues. The CDR3 sequence is CASSLFGILGNYGYTF. The CDR3 nucleotides are TGTGCCAGCAGCTTGTTTGGTATCTTGGGCAACTATGGCTACACCTTC.

This clone was found a few times. V usage is TRBV10-3 and J usage is TRBJ2-1, with TRBD2 matching 11 bases. This CDR3 has 16 amino acids. The germline V gene has CDR1 ENHRY and CDR2 SYGVKD. J lost 4 bases, V lost 0 bases, and 2 bases had no gene match. The CDR3 spells CAISESASGGYNEQFF. The CDR3 DNA sequence: TGTGCCATCAGTGAGTCCGCTAGCGGGGGGTACAATGAGCAGTTCTTC.

The chain is built from TRBV3-1 (or the pseudogene TRBV3-2) and TRBJ1-3; 7 bases map to TRBD1. The V and J ends lost 0 bases and 3 bases, in that order; junction bases with no gene match: 2. CDR1 LGHDT and CDR2 YNNKEL come from the germline V gene (reference sequence). CDR3 length equals 15 residues. The CDR3 DNA reads as TGTGCCAGCAGCCAAGAGGGACAGCATGGAAACACCATATATTTT. Protein product: CASSQEGQHGNTIYF.

V gene TRBV4-3 combines with J gene TRBJ1-1; perhaps TRBD1 as D (5 bases). CDR1 and CDR2 (germline): LGHNA, YSLEER. Trimming took off 2 bases at V and 1 base at J, with 5 bases between the two ends. The CDR3 contains 13 residues. CDR3 in DNA: TGCGCCAGCAGCCAAACAGGGAACACTGAAGCTTTCTTT. It is translated as CASSQTGNTEAFF.

This clone was found a few times. The J gene is TRBJ1-5, the V gene TRBV5-6; D may be TRBD1 (5 bases). Trimming left V 4 bases short and J 0 bases short, with 11 bases between. This CDR3 contains 15 residues. Looked up from germline, CDR1 is SGHDT and CDR2 is YYEEEE. DNA for the CDR3: TGTGCCAGCAGCACCCGACAGTATAGCAATCAGCCCCAGCATTTT. This sequence encodes CASSTRQYSNQPQHF.

This rearrangement joins TRBV5-1 to TRBJ2-3; D is possibly TRBD1 (5 bases). V was shortened by 4 bases and J by 5 bases, with 11 bases between the two germline ends. The CDR3 totals 13 residues. CDR1 is SGHRS, CDR2 YFSETQ, per germline. This CDR3 is CASSSRAEDTQYF. CDR3 DNA sequence: TGCGCCAGCAGCAGCAGGGCGGAAGATACGCAGTATTTT. The full variable domain, completed using reference TRBV5-1 and TRBJ2-3, is KAGVTQTPRYLIKTRGQQVTLSCSPISGHRSVSWYQQTPGQGLQFLFEYFSETQRNKGNFPGRFSGRQFSNSRSEMNVSTLELGDSALYLCASSSRAEDTQYFGPGTRLTVL.

The chain combines TRBV7-9 with TRBJ2-1; 8 nucleotides agree with TRBD1. The CDR3 is made up of 15 amino acids. Trimming cost V 2 bases and J 4 bases; bases outside gene matches: 4. From germline, CDR1 is SEHNR and CDR2 FQNEAQ (reference sequence). Here the CDR3 DNA reads TGTGCCAGCAGCTTAATCGGGACAGGTTACAATGAGCAGTTCTTC. Its translation: CASSLIGTGYNEQFF.

This clone was counted once. The same CDR3 is also encoded by other DNA sequences in this sample. This chain joins TRBV9 and TRBJ2-7; TRBD1 is a possible D gene (5 bases). Germline V gene lookup returns CDR1 SGDLS and CDR2 YYNGEE. The length of the CDR3 is 14 residues. Between the trimmed V and J ends, which lost 0 bases and 1 base, there was a span of 8 bases. CDR3 coding DNA: TGTGCCAGCAGCGTAGCCCAGGGTTCCTACGAGCAGTACTTC. Protein: CASSVAQGSYEQYF.

The rearrangement uses TRBV11-2 and TRBJ1-2; TRBD1 aligns across 8 bases. This CDR3 contains 17 residues. Germline lookup yields CDR1 SGHAT and CDR2 FQNNGV. The V and J ends lost 1 base and 2 bases, in that order; junction bases with no gene match: 9. The DNA of the CDR3 is TGTGCCAGCAGCTTAGGAGGGGGACAGGTGGGGAACTATGGCTACACCTTC. Amino acids: CASSLGGGQVGNYGYTF.

J is TRBJ1-5 and V is TRBV5-1, with a weak D call TRBD1 (5 bases). The CDR3 runs to 15 residues. CDR1 is SGHRS, CDR2 YFSETQ, per germline. V gave up 4 bases and J gave up 4 bases, with 15 bases separating them. CDR3 sequence (DNA): TGCGCCAGCAGCGTAATCGGGGGTTTAAATCAGCCCCAGCATTTT. It yields the protein CASSVIGGLNQPQHF. The full variable domain, with the rest looked up from reference TRBV5-1 and TRBJ1-5, is KAGVTQTPRYLIKTRGQQVTLSCSPISGHRSVSWYQQTPGQGLQFLFEYFSETQRNKGNFPGRFSGRQFSNSRSEMNVSTLELGDSALYLCASSVIGGLNQPQHFGDGTRLSIL.

This clone was observed a handful of times. This CDR3 is CASSQLPTGGEPQHF. The CDR3 nucleotides read TGCGCCAGCAGCCAATTACCTACAGGGGGGGAGCCCCAGCATTTT. The chain joins TRBV4-3 to TRBJ1-5; TRBD1 matches 8 bases. The CDR3 has 15 residues. Trimming removed 2 bases from V and 8 bases from J; junction bases left unmatched: 8. The V gene's germline CDR1 is LGHNA and CDR2 YSLEER.

The chain employs TRBV9 and TRBJ1-3, with D unresolved. Looked up from germline, CDR1 is SGDLS and CDR2 is YYNGEE. Trimming cost V 5 bases and J 0 bases, with 12 bases left between them. This CDR3 comprises 15 residues. The CDR3 DNA is TGTGCCAGCAGTGATGGCCAAATCTCTGGAAACACCATATATTTT. This encodes CASSDGQISGNTIYF.